The 23 T cell receptor beta chains below were found in one sample sequenced in a study of blood T cell repertoires in COVID-19. TCRdb's table, derived via immunoSEQ multiplex PCR, lists solely in-frame clones and lacks some. The profile covers over 50,000 clones, with 75% to 90% appearing a single time and roughly 15% taken by the ten largest. Sequences were obtained from peripheral blood. The receptor source for this set is a human donor in a cohort sampled during active COVID-19.

J is TRBJ1-2 and V is TRBV5-6, with a possible D match to TRBD1 (5 bases). The CDR3 is made up of 12 amino acids. Trimming removed 2 bases from V and 8 bases from J, with 10 bases in between. The germline gives CDR1 SGHDT, CDR2 YYEEEE. The CDR3 spells CASSFRARGYTF. In nucleotides, the CDR3 is TGTGCCAGCAGCTTCAGGGCCCGGGGCTACACCTTC.

The V call is TRBV14, the J call TRBJ2-1, with TRBD1 matching over 7 bases. The CDR3 totals 13 residues. J lost 8 bases, V lost 2 bases, and 3 bases had no gene match. The V gene's germline CDR1 is SGHDN and CDR2 FVKESK. CDR3 residues: CASSQPDRDEQFF. Here the CDR3 DNA reads TGTGCCAGCAGCCAACCCGACAGGGATGAGCAGTTCTTC. Filled out from reference TRBV14 and TRBJ2-1, the complete variable domain reads EAGVTQFPSHSVIEKGQTVTLRCDPISGHDNLYWYRRVMGKEIKFLLHFVKESKQDESGMPNNRFLAERTGGTYSTLKVQPAELEDSGVYFCASSQPDRDEQFFGPGTRLTVL.

The chain is built from TRBV28 and TRBJ2-7; 9 bases are shared with TRBD1. CDR1 is MDHEN and CDR2 is SYDVKM in the germline V gene. The CDR3 covers 14 residues. Trimming cost V 6 bases and J 7 bases; bases outside gene matches: 10. The CDR3 sequence: CASRLGQGTKEQYF. CDR3 bases: TGTGCCAGCAGGTTGGGACAGGGTACTAAAGAGCAGTACTTC. Full variable domain (outside the CDR3, taken from reference TRBV28 and TRBJ2-7): DVKVTQSSRYLVKRTGEKVFLECVQDMDHENMFWYRQDPGLGLRLIYFSYDVKMKEKGDIPEGYSVSREKKERFSLILESASTNQTSMYLCASRLGQGTKEQYFGPGTRLTVT.

V is TRBV6-5 and J is TRBJ2-7; D not certain. The V and J ends lost 7 bases and 0 bases respectively, with 10 bases between them. The germline CDR1 and CDR2 sequences are MNHEY and SVGAGI. The CDR3 runs to 13 residues. The CDR3 reads CASNQRNSYEQYF. The CDR3 nucleotides are TGTGCCAGCAATCAGAGGAACTCCTACGAGCAGTACTTC.

The chain combines TRBV14 with TRBJ2-5; perhaps TRBD2 as D (5 bases). The V and J ends lost 1 base and 5 bases respectively, with 8 bases between them. Germline CDR1 reads SGHDN; CDR2 reads FVKESK. This CDR3 comprises 13 residues. CDR3 loop: CASSQAGEETQYF. CDR3 sequence (DNA): TGTGCCAGCAGCCAAGCCGGGGAGGAGACCCAGTACTTC. The full variable domain, with the rest looked up from reference TRBV14 and TRBJ2-5, is EAGVTQFPSHSVIEKGQTVTLRCDPISGHDNLYWYRRVMGKEIKFLLHFVKESKQDESGMPNNRFLAERTGGTYSTLKVQPAELEDSGVYFCASSQAGEETQYFGPGTRLLVL.

This chain connects TRBV7-7 to TRBJ2-7; 11 bases map to TRBD2. Looked up from germline, CDR1 is SSHAT and CDR2 is FNYEAQ (reference sequence). CDR3 size: 14 residues. V was clipped by 4 bases and J by 3 bases; unmatched bases: 2. The CDR3 reads CASSSTSGIYEQYF. In nucleotides, the CDR3 is TGTGCCAGCAGCTCGACTAGCGGGATCTACGAGCAGTACTTC.

As to this clone: An end of the junction differs from the germline gene, which may be a read error. The genes are TRBV3-1 (or the pseudogene TRBV3-2) and TRBJ2-7, with 11 bases matching TRBD2. CDR3 length equals 13 residues. Germline CDR1 LGHDT, CDR2 YNNKEL (reference sequence). This CDR3 reads CASSRGTSGTGDF. CDR3 DNA: TGTGCCAGCAGCCGAGGGACTAGCGGTACGGGGGACTTC.

V gene TRBV30 combines with J gene TRBJ1-2; TRBD1 might be the D (5 bases). Germline CDR1 reads GTSNPN; CDR2 reads SVGIG (reference sequence). Trimming removed 1 base at V and 4 bases at J, with 10 bases between. This CDR3 spans 13 amino acids. The CDR3 loop is CAWSGGPGYGYTF. The CDR3 DNA is TGTGCCTGGAGTGGGGGCCCGGGCTATGGCTACACCTTC.

This chain links TRBV5-4 with TRBJ1-3; TRBD1 agrees at 7 bases. Germline values: CDR1 SGHNT, CDR2 YYREEE (reference sequence). CDR3 length: 15 residues. V shed 4 bases, J shed 3 bases, and the junction held 7 bases outside the gene matches. The CDR3, as DNA: TGTGCCAGCAGCACCGGGACAGCGATTGGAAACACCATATATTTT. Residues: CASSTGTAIGNTIYF.

The chain couples TRBV7-9 to TRBJ2-1, with 8 nucleotides matching TRBD2. Unmatched junction bases numbered 3, after V lost 3 bases and J lost 8 bases. The V gene's germline CDR1 is SEHNR and CDR2 FQNEAQ (reference sequence). The CDR3 is 13 residues long. The CDR3 loop reads CASSLGLDHEQFF. The DNA for the CDR3 is TGTGCCAGCAGCTTGGGACTAGACCATGAGCAGTTCTTC.

CDR3 DNA: TGTGCCAGCAGCCCCCATGGGGGCCCGAACACCGGGGAGCTGTTTTTT. Translated: CASSPHGGPNTGELFF. J is TRBJ2-2 and V is TRBV9; possible D gene TRBD1, 6 bases. The CDR3 has 16 amino acids. Germline loops: CDR1 SGDLS, CDR2 YYNGEE. V was pared by 4 bases and J by 0 bases, with 13 bases between.

In this sample, this clone turned up a few times. The rearrangement joins TRBV28 to TRBJ1-5; D is ambiguous. Germline CDR1 reads MDHEN; CDR2 reads SYDVKM. Deletions cut 6 bases from V and 11 bases from J, with 11 bases between. There are 11 residues in the CDR3. CDR3 residues: CASSSLRAQHF. The CDR3 coding sequence is TGTGCCAGCAGCTCCCTGAGGGCCCAGCATTTT.

The V and J genes are TRBV6-5 and TRBJ1-2; D is undetermined. The CDR3 spans 13 residues. V gave up 7 bases and J gave up 2 bases, with 11 bases separating them. The V gene's germline CDR1 is MNHEY and CDR2 SVGAGI. The CDR3 DNA reads as TGTGCCAGCAAAGCGGACGGCAACTATGGCTACACCTTC. It encodes CASKADGNYGYTF.

This sequence joins TRBV9 and TRBJ2-1; D ambiguous. Trimming removed 4 bases from V and 12 bases from J, with 11 bases in between. This CDR3 contains 11 residues. CDR1 and CDR2 (germline): SGDLS, YYNGEE. The CDR3 DNA is TGTGCCAGCAGCTCCGGGTTCCGGCAGTTCTTC. This gives the protein CASSSGFRQFF.

This chain connects TRBV6-5 to TRBJ2-1; 7 positions match TRBD1. From germline, CDR1 is MNHEY and CDR2 SVGAGI. Trimming cost V 6 bases and J 6 bases; bases outside gene matches: 8. The CDR3 runs to 14 residues. The CDR3 region has the DNA TGTGCCAGCAGCCGGACAGGACCTGGCAATGAGCAGTTCTTC. Amino acid sequence: CASSRTGPGNEQFF.

This chain uses TRBV5-5 with TRBJ2-1, with 7 bases fitting TRBD1. CDR1 SGHKS and CDR2 YYEKEE come from the germline V gene (reference sequence). With V trimmed by 4 bases and J by 10 bases, 5 bases remained unmatched. CDR3 size: 12 residues. Here the CDR3 reads CASSPDRDEQFF. For the CDR3, the DNA is TGTGCCAGCAGCCCCGACAGGGACGAGCAGTTCTTC.

The rearrangement uses TRBV28 and TRBJ1-1; D perhaps matches TRBD1 (5 bases). The CDR3 length is 14 residues. The V and J ends lost 6 bases and 7 bases respectively, with 18 bases between them. Looked up from germline, CDR1 is MDHEN and CDR2 is SYDVKM. The CDR3 region is CASRLPDSSYEAFF. CDR3 coding DNA: TGTGCCAGCAGACTCCCCGACAGTTCCTATGAAGCTTTCTTT. The full variable domain, with the rest looked up from reference TRBV28 and TRBJ1-1, is DVKVTQSSRYLVKRTGEKVFLECVQDMDHENMFWYRQDPGLGLRLIYFSYDVKMKEKGDIPEGYSVSREKKERFSLILESASTNQTSMYLCASRLPDSSYEAFFGQGTRLTVV.

The gene calls are TRBV7-3 and TRBJ1-5, with no clear D. The germline V and J ends were trimmed by 5 bases and 2 bases, with 7 bases remaining between them. The germline V gene has CDR1 SGHTA and CDR2 FQGTGA. The CDR3 is made up of 13 amino acids. The chain's CDR3 is CASSTEGNQPQHF. CDR3 coding DNA: TGTGCCAGCAGCACGGAGGGCAATCAGCCCCAGCATTTT.

The rearrangement joins TRBV7-8 to TRBJ1-6, with 9 bases fitting TRBD1. V was clipped by 7 bases and J by 6 bases; unmatched bases: 4. Germline V gene data show CDR1 as SGHVS and CDR2 as FQNEAQ. The CDR3 loop spans 14 amino acids. CDR3 bases: TGTGCCAGCACCAACAGGGGGCTTAATTCACCCCTCCACTTT. Protein product: CASTNRGLNSPLHF.

V gene TRBV18 combines with J gene TRBJ1-4, with D possibly matching TRBD1 (5 bases). Trimming took off 4 bases at V and 0 bases at J, with 9 bases between the two ends. CDR1 and CDR2 from the germline V gene are KGHSH and LQKENI. The CDR3 totals 15 residues. CDR3 amino acids: CASSRQYTTNEKLFF. CDR3 in DNA: TGTGCCAGCTCACGACAGTATACAACTAATGAAAAACTGTTTTTT.

The J gene is TRBJ2-2, the V gene TRBV11-2; TRBD2 agrees at 9 bases. In germline, CDR1 is SGHAT, CDR2 FQNNGV. J gave up 7 bases and V 6 bases, and 15 bases lay outside the gene matches. The CDR3 is 17 amino acids. Written as DNA, the CDR3 is TGTGCCAGCAGTCTCCTCCCTAGCGGGAAGGATGGCGGGGAGCTGTTTTTT. Protein sequence: CASSLLPSGKDGGELFF.

This clone was detected a few times. This CDR3 is CASSPLLMNTEAFF. CDR3 DNA sequence: TGTGCCAGCAGCCCACTCTTAATGAACACTGAAGCTTTCTTT. The gene calls are TRBV6-5 and TRBJ1-1; no definite D call. The germline V gene encodes CDR1 MNHEY and CDR2 SVGAGI. Deletions cut 6 bases from V and 0 bases from J, with 11 bases between. This CDR3 has 14 residues.

The gene calls are TRBV3-1 (or the pseudogene TRBV3-2) and TRBJ2-3; possibly TRBD2 for D (6 bases). V shed 4 bases and J shed 4 bases, with 9 bases lying between them. Germline loops: CDR1 LGHDT, CDR2 YNNKEL (reference sequence). CDR3 size: 13 residues. CDR3 amino acids: CASSPSGADTQYF. The CDR3 DNA sequence: TGTGCCAGCAGCCCCTCGGGGGCAGATACGCAGTATTTT.